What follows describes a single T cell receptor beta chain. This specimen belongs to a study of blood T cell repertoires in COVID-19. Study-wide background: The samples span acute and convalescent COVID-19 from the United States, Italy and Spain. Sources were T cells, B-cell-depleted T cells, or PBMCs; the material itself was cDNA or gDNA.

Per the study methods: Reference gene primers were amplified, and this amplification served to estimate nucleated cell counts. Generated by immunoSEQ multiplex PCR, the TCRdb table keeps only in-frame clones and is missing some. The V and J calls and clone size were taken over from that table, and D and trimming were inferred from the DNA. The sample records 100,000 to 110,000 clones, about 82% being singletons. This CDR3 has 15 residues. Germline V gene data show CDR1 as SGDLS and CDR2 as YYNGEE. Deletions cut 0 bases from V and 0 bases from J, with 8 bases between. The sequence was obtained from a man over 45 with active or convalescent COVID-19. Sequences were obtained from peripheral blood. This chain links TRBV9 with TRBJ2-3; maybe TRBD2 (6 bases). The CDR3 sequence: CASSVGDSSTDTQYF. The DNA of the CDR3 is TGTGCCAGCAGCGTAGGGGACTCTAGCACAGATACGCAGTATTTT. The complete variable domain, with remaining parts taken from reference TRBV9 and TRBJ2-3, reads DSGVTQTPKHLITATGQRVTLRCSPRSGDLSVYWYQQSLDQGLQFLIQYYNGEERAKGNILERFSAQQFPDLHSELNLSSLELGDSALYFCASSVGDSSTDTQYFGPGTRLTVL.